The 21 T cell receptor beta chains below were found in one sample sequenced in a study of blood T cell repertoires in COVID-19. Clones were sequenced by immunoSEQ multiplex PCR, and TCRdb holds only the in-frame ones, with some missing. This table has about 280,000 clones, roughly 86% appearing once. The sequencing sample was made of peripheral blood. These receptors were taken from a man younger than 35 with active or convalescent COVID-19.

The rearrangement joins TRBV10-1 to TRBJ1-6; a weak D match, TRBD1 (6 bases). Germline V gene lookup returns CDR1 WNHNN and CDR2 SYGVQD (reference sequence). This CDR3 is 13 amino acids long. V was clipped by 4 bases and J by 10 bases, with 11 bases between them. CDR3 sequence (DNA): TGCGCCAGCAGTGCAGGGGTTACCTCACCCCTCCACTTT. Encoded protein: CASSAGVTSPLHF.

This chain joins TRBV13 and TRBJ1-5; D possibly corresponds to TRBD1 (5 bases). CDR1 is PRHDT and CDR2 is FYEKMQ in the germline V gene (reference sequence). V was cut by 3 bases and J by 3 bases, with 15 bases left in between. This CDR3 is 16 amino acids long. The CDR3 DNA reads as TGTGCCAGCAGCTTCAGTTCAAAGGGGCCCAATCAGCCCCAGCATTTT. It yields the protein CASSFSSKGPNQPQHF.

This chain joins TRBV27 and TRBJ2-5; weak D call: TRBD2 (5 bases). This CDR3 spans 14 amino acids. Trimming removed 5 bases from V and 4 bases from J, with 14 bases in between. Germline values: CDR1 MNHEY, CDR2 SMNVEV (reference sequence). CDR3: CASSPRTGGETQYF. CDR3 bases: TGTGCCAGCAGTCCAAGGACCGGAGGAGAGACCCAGTACTTC.

J is TRBJ1-1 and V is TRBV6-5; no firm D call. From germline, CDR1 is MNHEY and CDR2 SVGAGI. Trimming took 0 bases from V and 1 from J, leaving 9 bases between them. The CDR3 totals 15 residues. In DNA, the CDR3 is TGTGCCAGCAGTTACTCGGGAGGGTCGAACACTGAAGCTTTCTTT. Its protein is CASSYSGGSNTEAFF.

The chain combines TRBV6-2 or TRBV6-3 with TRBJ2-5, with TRBD1 matching 10 bases. Germline lookup yields CDR1 MNHEY and CDR2 SVGEGT. The CDR3 spans 17 residues. The trim removed 1 base at V and 5 bases at J, leaving 10 bases unmatched. Here the CDR3 DNA reads TGTGCCAGCAGTTACTTCCCCGGGACAGGGGAACTGGAGACCCAGTACTTC. Amino acids: CASSYFPGTGELETQYF.

This rearrangement joins TRBV7-2 to TRBJ2-5; no clear D. The CDR3 contains 14 residues. The germline V and J ends were trimmed by 3 bases and 3 bases, with 11 bases remaining between them. Per germline, CDR1 SGHTA and CDR2 FQGNSA. This CDR3 reads CASSLSTTEETQYF. DNA of the CDR3: TGTGCCAGCAGCTTGTCCACTACCGAAGAGACCCAGTACTTC. Complete variable domain (other parts from reference TRBV7-2 and TRBJ2-5): GAGVSQSPSNKVTEKGKDVELRCDPISGHTALYWYRQSLGQGLEFLIYFQGNSAPDKSGLPSDRFSAERTGGSVSTLTIQRTQQEDSAVYLCASSLSTTEETQYFGPGTRLLVL.

J is TRBJ2-1 and V is TRBV11-2; no clear D. This CDR3 region has 18 residues. Germline values: CDR1 SGHAT, CDR2 FQNNGV. Deletions cut 1 base from V and 0 bases from J, with 16 bases between. CDR3: CASSLGRLLASSYNEQFF. The CDR3 bases are TGTGCCAGCAGCTTAGGGCGACTCTTGGCTAGCTCCTACAATGAGCAGTTCTTC.

The chain couples TRBV2 to TRBJ1-5; D is uncertain. Trimming pared 7 bases from V and 6 bases from J, leaving 10 bases between. Germline V CDR1 and CDR2: SNHLY, FYNNEI. This CDR3 contains 12 residues. The CDR3 DNA sequence: TGTGCCAGCACCCCCGGTTCTCAGCCCCAGCATTTT. As protein: CASTPGSQPQHF.

V and J are TRBV5-6 and TRBJ2-3; TRBD2 matches 7 bases. CDR1 SGHDT and CDR2 YYEEEE come from the germline V gene. The CDR3 covers 15 residues. Unmatched junction bases numbered 3, after V lost 2 bases and J lost 0 bases. CDR3 loop: CASSFGTISTDTQYF. In DNA form, the CDR3 reads TGTGCCAGCAGCTTTGGGACTATTAGCACAGATACGCAGTATTTT.

This chain connects TRBV24-1 to TRBJ2-2; the D is unclear. Germline V gives CDR1 KGHDR, CDR2 SFDVKD. V lost 9 bases, J lost 3 bases, and 10 bases lay in between. The CDR3 is made up of 13 amino acids. The CDR3: CATGDSDTGELFF. The CDR3 nucleotides read TGTGCCACCGGAGACTCGGACACCGGGGAGCTGTTTTTT.

This clone was found once. The chain links TRBV5-8 to TRBJ1-5; tentatively, D is TRBD1 (5 bases). The CDR3 has 13 amino acids. Germline CDR1 reads SGHTS; CDR2 reads YDEGEE. V was shortened by 1 base and J by 6 bases, with 8 bases between the two germline ends. The CDR3 loop reads CASSLYRGQPQHF. CDR3 in DNA: TGTGCCAGCAGCTTGTATAGGGGTCAGCCCCAGCATTTT.

With respect to this clone: The junction and the germline gene differ at one end; a read error may be behind it. Here the CDR3 reads CATSSGLVGNAGELFF. DNA of the CDR3: TGTGCCACCAGCAGTGGACTAGTGGGGAACGCCGGGGAGCTGTTTTTT. The chain links TRBV15 to TRBJ2-2; TRBD2 matches at 7 bases. Germline V lookup: CDR1 LNHNV, CDR2 YYDKDF (reference sequence). The CDR3 has 16 residues. Full variable domain (remainder filled in from reference TRBV15 and TRBJ2-2): DAMVIQNPRYQVTQFGKPVTLSCSQTLNHNVMYWYQQKSSQAPKLLFHYYDKDFNNEADTPDNFQSRRPNTSFCFLDIRSPGLGDTAMYLCATSSGLVGNAGELFFGEGSRLTVL.

V usage is TRBV7-8 and J usage is TRBJ1-4; possibly TRBD1 for D (5 bases). Trimming removed 3 bases at V and 0 bases at J, with 14 bases between. The CDR3 loop spans 17 amino acids. Germline-derived CDR1 and CDR2 are SGHVS and FQNEAQ. This CDR3 is CASSFGTEGATNEKLFF. As DNA, the CDR3 is TGTGCCAGCAGCTTTGGGACGGAGGGAGCAACTAATGAAAAACTGTTTTTT.

This clone appeared once. The chain employs TRBV24-1 and TRBJ1-2; a possible D gene is TRBD1 (6 bases). The germline V and J ends were trimmed by 3 bases and 6 bases, with 10 bases remaining between them. CDR3 length: 13 residues. Per the germline V gene, CDR1 is KGHDR and CDR2 is SFDVKD. In DNA form, the CDR3 reads TGTGCCACCAGTGATCGCAGGGGTGATGGCTACACCTTC. This gives the protein CATSDRRGDGYTF.

V is TRBV5-6 and J is TRBJ2-1; D unclear. The V end lost 7 bases, the J end lost 3 bases, and 17 bases lay between the germline ends. The CDR3 sequence is 15 residues long. Germline lookup yields CDR1 SGHDT and CDR2 YYEEEE. As DNA, the CDR3 is TGTGCCAGCGCCACCGGGTCGGTTTTCTACAATGAGCAGTTCTTC. Protein sequence: CASATGSVFYNEQFF.

The V and J genes are TRBV7-9 and TRBJ2-3, with unresolved D. From germline, CDR1 is SEHNR and CDR2 FQNEAQ (reference sequence). CDR3 length equals 14 residues. Trimming stripped 2 bases from V and 6 bases from J, with 12 bases between. CDR3 residues: CASSLKRVGDTQYF. CDR3 nucleotides: TGTGCCAGCAGCTTAAAACGGGTTGGGGATACGCAGTATTTT.

CDR3 nucleotide sequence: TGCGCCAGCAGCCATCCAACGGGGGGCCAAGAGACCCAGTACTTC. This translates into CASSHPTGGQETQYF. The chain couples TRBV4-1 to TRBJ2-5; 7 bases align to TRBD2. Trimming cost V 3 bases and J 1 base; bases outside gene matches: 5. There are 15 residues in the CDR3. CDR1 MGHRA and CDR2 YSYEKL come from the germline V gene.

This chain uses TRBV3-1 (or the pseudogene TRBV3-2) with TRBJ1-2, with D perhaps matching TRBD1 (6 bases). The CDR3 consists of 14 residues. V was cut by 0 bases and J by 6 bases, with 11 bases left in between. Germline loops: CDR1 LGHDT, CDR2 YNNKEL (reference sequence). CDR3 region: CASSQEGDIHGYTF. CDR3 bases: TGTGCCAGCAGCCAAGAAGGGGACATTCATGGCTACACCTTC.

This clone appeared once. The chain is built from TRBV5-1 and TRBJ2-1, with 13 bases identical to TRBD2. The CDR3 contains 16 residues. After removal of 5 bases from V and 0 bases from J, the junction contained 2 bases not matched to a gene. Germline V gene lookup returns CDR1 SGHRS and CDR2 YFSETQ. CDR3 sequence reads: CASRWTSGSSYNEQFF. The CDR3 DNA is TGCGCCAGCAGATGGACTAGCGGGAGCTCCTACAATGAGCAGTTCTTC. Based on the CDR3 plus reference TRBV5-1 and TRBJ2-1, the full variable domain is KAGVTQTPRYLIKTRGQQVTLSCSPISGHRSVSWYQQTPGQGLQFLFEYFSETQRNKGNFPGRFSGRQFSNSRSEMNVSTLELGDSALYLCASRWTSGSSYNEQFFGPGTRLTVL.

The CDR3 protein is CASSRAFRGGLGDTQYF. CDR3 bases: TGTGCCAGCTCACGGGCTTTTCGGGGGGGCCTTGGAGATACGCAGTATTTT. The V gene is TRBV18, the J gene TRBJ2-3; 8 nucleotides match TRBD2. With V trimmed by 4 bases and J by 5 bases, 14 bases remained unmatched. Germline CDR1 reads KGHSH; CDR2 reads LQKENI. This CDR3 is 17 amino acids long.

This chain joins TRBV10-3 and TRBJ2-6; weak D call: TRBD2 (6 bases). The CDR3 runs 16 residues. Germline CDR1 ENHRY, CDR2 SYGVKD. V was clipped by 2 bases and J by 0 bases, with 8 bases between them. Here the CDR3 DNA reads TGTGCCATCAGTGAGGGGCGGGGCTCTGGGGCCAACGTCCTGACTTTC. The encoded protein is CAISEGRGSGANVLTF.